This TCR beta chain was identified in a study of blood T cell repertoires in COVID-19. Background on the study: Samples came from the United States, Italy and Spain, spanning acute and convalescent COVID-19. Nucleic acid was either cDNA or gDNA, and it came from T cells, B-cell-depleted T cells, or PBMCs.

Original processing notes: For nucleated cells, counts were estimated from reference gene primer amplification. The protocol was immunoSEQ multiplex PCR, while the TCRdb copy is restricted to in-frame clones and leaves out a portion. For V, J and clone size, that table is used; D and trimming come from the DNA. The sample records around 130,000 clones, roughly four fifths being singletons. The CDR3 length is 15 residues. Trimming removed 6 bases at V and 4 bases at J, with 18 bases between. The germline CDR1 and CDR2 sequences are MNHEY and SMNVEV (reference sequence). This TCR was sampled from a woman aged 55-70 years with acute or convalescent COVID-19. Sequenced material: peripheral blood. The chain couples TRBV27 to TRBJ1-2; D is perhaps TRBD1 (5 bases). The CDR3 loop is CASSPSRVMGYGYTF. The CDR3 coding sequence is TGTGCCAGCAGCCCGAGCAGGGTAATGGGCTATGGCTACACCTTC.